The next 3 T cell receptor beta chains were all read from a single sample in a study of technical replicates of blood from a handful of donors (dated by TCRdb to 2017 to 2019). Preparation of the library involved the immunoSEQ multiplex PCR assay. This is the immuneACCESS table as TCRdb keeps it, with only in-frame sequences that have V and J called. A part of the clones is gone; compared with another copy, unresolved V genes explain less than half, and the rest is unexplained. Counted in this sample were under 85,000 clones; 85% to 95% of them appeared once. Together, the top ten hold about 0.41% of the sample. Sequenced: T cells isolated from PBMCs. The receptors derive from a human donor in good health.

This chain connects TRBV5-1 to TRBJ2-2; 8 nucleotides align to TRBD2. The CDR3 is made up of 15 amino acids. Germline CDR1 is SGHRS and CDR2 is YFSETQ. V lost 4 bases and J lost 6; bases outside the gene matches: 8. The chain's CDR3 is CASSALGRASGELFF. Written as DNA, the CDR3 is TGCGCCAGCAGCGCCCTCGGGAGGGCCTCCGGGGAGCTGTTTTTT.

The chain joins TRBV25-1 to TRBJ1-5; TRBD1 matches at 7 bases. Trimming cost V 4 bases and J 9 bases; bases outside gene matches: 6. This CDR3 has 13 amino acids. From germline, CDR1 is MGHDK and CDR2 SYGVNS. The CDR3 bases are TGTGCCAGCAGTGGACAGGGAGTAGGGCCCCAGCATTTT. It specifies CASSGQGVGPQHF. The full variable domain, with the rest looked up from reference TRBV25-1 and TRBJ1-5, is EADIYQTPRYLVIGTGKKITLECSQTMGHDKMYWYQQDPGMELHLIHYSYGVNSTEKGDLSSESTVSRIRTEHFPLTLESARPSHTSQYLCASSGQGVGPQHFGDGTRLSIL.

The chain recombines TRBV4-2 with TRBJ2-7, with 9 bases that match TRBD2. Trimming cost V 4 bases and J 4 bases; bases outside gene matches: 11. CDR1 and CDR2 (germline): LGHNA, YNFKEQ. The CDR3 has 16 residues. CDR3 bases: TGTGCCAGCAGCCCGACAGTGGGTACTAGCGGGTACGAGCAGTACTTC. Encoded protein: CASSPTVGTSGYEQYF.